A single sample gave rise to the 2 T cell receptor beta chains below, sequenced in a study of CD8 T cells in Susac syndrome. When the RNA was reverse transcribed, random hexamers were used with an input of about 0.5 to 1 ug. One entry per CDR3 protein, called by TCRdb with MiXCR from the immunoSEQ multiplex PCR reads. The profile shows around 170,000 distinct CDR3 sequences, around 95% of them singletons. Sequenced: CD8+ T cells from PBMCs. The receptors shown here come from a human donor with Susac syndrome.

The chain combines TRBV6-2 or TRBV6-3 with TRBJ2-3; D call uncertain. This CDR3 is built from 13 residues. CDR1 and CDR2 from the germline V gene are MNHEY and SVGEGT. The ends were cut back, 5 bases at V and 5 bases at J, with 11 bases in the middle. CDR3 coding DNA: TGTGCCAGCAGTCTACCACCTAGAGATACGCAGTATTTT. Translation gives CASSLPPRDTQYF.

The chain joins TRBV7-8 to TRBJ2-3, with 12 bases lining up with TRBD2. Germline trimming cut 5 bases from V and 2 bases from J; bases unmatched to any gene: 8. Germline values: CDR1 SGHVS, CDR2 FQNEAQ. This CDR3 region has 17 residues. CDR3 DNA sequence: TGTGCCAGCAGCAAAAGACTAGCGGGAGTACTCACAGATACGCAGTATTTT. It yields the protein CASSKRLAGVLTDTQYF.